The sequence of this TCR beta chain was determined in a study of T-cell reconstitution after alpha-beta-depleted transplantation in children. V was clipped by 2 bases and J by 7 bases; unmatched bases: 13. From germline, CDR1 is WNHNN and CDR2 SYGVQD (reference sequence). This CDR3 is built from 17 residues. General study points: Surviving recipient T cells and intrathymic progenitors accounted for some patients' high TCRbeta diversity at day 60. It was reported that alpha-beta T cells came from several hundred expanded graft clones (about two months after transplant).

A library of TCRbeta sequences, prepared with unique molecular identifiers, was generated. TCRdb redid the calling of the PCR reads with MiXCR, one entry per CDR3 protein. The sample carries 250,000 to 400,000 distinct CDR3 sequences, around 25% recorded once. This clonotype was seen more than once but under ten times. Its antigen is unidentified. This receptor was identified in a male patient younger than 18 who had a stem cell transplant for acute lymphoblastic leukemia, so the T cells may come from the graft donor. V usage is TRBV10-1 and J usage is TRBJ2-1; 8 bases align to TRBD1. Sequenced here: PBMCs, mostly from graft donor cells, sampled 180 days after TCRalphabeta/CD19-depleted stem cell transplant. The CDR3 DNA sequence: TGCGCCAGCAGTGAGGGGGACAGGTCCTGGGGCGGGAATGAGCAGTTCTTC. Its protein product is CASSEGDRSWGGNEQFF.